This TCR beta chain was documented in a study of control samples from healthy donors and cancer patients. Produced via immunoSEQ multiplex PCR; TCRdb's table is partial and in-frame only. Counted here are some 130,000 clones, around 89% occurring once; the ten biggest clones make up less than 3.5%. The ends were cut back, 4 bases at V and 8 bases at J, with 8 bases in the middle. The CDR3 contains 12 residues. Per germline, CDR1 LNHDA and CDR2 SQIVND (reference sequence). The sequence came from a man aged 35 to 55 in good health. The chain carries TRBV19 and TRBJ1-4; weak D call: TRBD1 (5 bases). The sequenced sample consisted of blood. For the CDR3, the DNA is TGTGCCAGTAGTAGGGGGGAGGAAAAACTGTTTTTT. Its protein product is CASSRGEEKLFF.